A selection of T cell receptor beta chains follows, all from one sample in a study of response to subunit inactivated influenza vaccine. From the RT-PCR reads, TCRdb called clonotypes with MiXCR, one entry per CDR3 protein. The repertoire has about 650,000 distinct CDR3 sequences, around 16% of them found once; the top ten carry 11%. The sample was PBMCs from blood, taken about 13 days after vaccination. Receptor source: a man between 45 and 60 years old who received an inactivated influenza vaccine. Each CDR3 is given with its conserved first and last residue. A D gene is named only where the DNA matches it firmly. The size entry is marked missing in some rows and otherwise reads once, few, many or a size class.

J,size,D,V,DNA,CDR3
TRBJ2-1,few,NA,TRBV4-1,TGCGCCAGCAGCCGGTTGGGCTCCTACAATGAGCAGTTCTTC,CASSRLGSYNEQFF
TRBJ2-2,NA,NA,TRBV27,TGTGCCAGCAGTTTAGAGGGAACGACCGGGGAGCTGTTTTTT,CASSLEGTTGELFF
TRBJ2-1,NA,NA,TRBV7-8,TGTGCCAGCAGCTTAGGTCGGGTCACTGAGCAGTTCTTC,CASSLGRVTEQFF
TRBJ2-7,NA,NA,TRBV28,TGTGCCAGCAGCAATCTAAACGACGAGCAGTACTTC,CASSNLNDEQYF
TRBJ1-2,few,NA,TRBV29-1,TGCAGCGTTGAAAACAGTATTACTTATGGCTACACCTTC,CSVENSITYGYTF
TRBJ2-1,NA,TRBD2,TRBV7-6,TGTGCCAGCAGCTTAGAAGGTGGGGAGGGCTACAATGAGCAGTTCTTC,CASSLEGGEGYNEQFF
TRBJ2-5,few,TRBD1,TRBV28,TGTGCCGGAAGAACAGGGGGGGAGACCCAGTACTTC,CAGRTGGETQYF
TRBJ2-7,NA,NA,TRBV29-1,TGCAGCGTTGTGCCTAGCGAGGCCTACGAGCAGTACTTC,CSVVPSEAYEQYF
TRBJ2-1,NA,TRBD2,TRBV11-1,TGTGCCAGCAGCTTAGCCGCCGGACTAGCGGAGATGCGGGTTTACAATGAGCAGTTCTTC,CASSLAAGLAEMRVYNEQFF
TRBJ2-2,few,NA,TRBV7-2,TGTGCCAGCAGCTTAATGCCCTTTGGGAACACCGGGGAGCTGTTTTTT,CASSLMPFGNTGELFF
TRBJ2-5,many,NA,TRBV10-3,TGTGCCATCAGTGATGGTAGTAGGGGAGAGACCCAGTACTTC,CAISDGSRGETQYF
TRBJ2-7,NA,TRBD1,TRBV15,TGTGCCACCAGCAGAGGAGACAGGGGATCAGGTAACGAGCAGTACTTC,CATSRGDRGSGNEQYF
TRBJ2-2,NA,TRBD1,TRBV5-1,TGCGCCAGCAGCTCACCGGACAGGGGGAACACCGGGGAGCTGTTTTTT,CASSSPDRGNTGELFF
TRBJ2-3,few,NA,TRBV12-3/TRBV12-4,TGTGCCAGCAGTTTAGCGCTGAAAGGGCGGCGGGTCACAGATACGCAGTATTTT,CASSLALKGRRVTDTQYF
TRBJ1-1,NA,NA,TRBV12-3/TRBV12-4,TGTGCCAGCGCAACAGCGAGGACTGAAGCTTTCTTT,CASATARTEAFF
TRBJ2-7,many,NA,TRBV12-3/TRBV12-4,TGTGCCAGCACCTCCACCGGGGGATCCTACGAGCAGTACTTC,CASTSTGGSYEQYF
TRBJ2-7,few,NA,TRBV10-3,TGTGCCATCAGTGAGGCTTCCTACTACGAGCAGTACTTC,CAISEASYYEQYF
TRBJ2-1,few,TRBD2,TRBV6-4,TGTGCCAGCAGTCCGAGGGAGGGGAGTGAGCAGTTCTTC,CASSPREGSEQFF
TRBJ1-4,few,NA,TRBV4-3,TGCGCCAGCAGCGTTCGACACGGAACGAATGAAAAACTGTTTTTT,CASSVRHGTNEKLFF
TRBJ2-7,few,TRBD1,TRBV28,TGTGCCAGCAGTCTGGACAGGGGGTTTTCCTACGAGCAGTACTTC,CASSLDRGFSYEQYF
TRBJ2-5,NA,NA,TRBV7-2,TGTGCCAGCAGCTTATTTCGGCAGAGCCAAGAGACCCAGTACTTC,CASSLFRQSQETQYF
TRBJ2-5,NA,TRBD1,TRBV3-1,TGTGCCAGTCGACAGGGGGGGTACCAAGAGACCCAGTACTTC,CASRQGGYQETQYF
TRBJ2-3,NA,TRBD2,TRBV4-1,TGCGCCAGCAGCCCTTACTACATCGGGGGGGTAGGCACAGATACGCAGTATTTT,CASSPYYIGGVGTDTQYF
TRBJ2-2,NA,TRBD1,TRBV5-1,TGCGCCAGCGGGAGGACAGGGGGCACCGGGGAGCTGTTTTTT,CASGRTGGTGELFF
TRBJ2-2,few,NA,TRBV12-3/TRBV12-4,TGTGCCAGCAGTTTAGTAGAGGCCGGGGAGCTGTTTTTT,CASSLVEAGELFF
TRBJ1-2,NA,NA,TRBV6-1,TGTGCCAGCATGCAGGACTATCTACTCTATGGCTACACCTTC,CASMQDYLLYGYTF
TRBJ2-5,NA,NA,TRBV6-2/TRBV6-3,TGTGCCAGCAGTCTCACCATCCGGGAGACCCAGTACTTC,CASSLTIRETQYF
TRBJ2-7,NA,TRBD2,TRBV28,TGTGCCAGCAGTTCTTCCGGGACTAGGGGCTACGAGCAGTACTTC,CASSSSGTRGYEQYF
TRBJ2-1,NA,TRBD2,TRBV4-1,TGCGCCAGCAGCCAGACTAGCTTAAATGAGCACTTCTTC,CASSQTSLNEHFF
TRBJ2-1,NA,TRBD2,TRBV27,TGTGCCAGCAGTTCACTAGCGGGACCAGGGGATGAGCAGTTCTTC,CASSSLAGPGDEQFF
TRBJ2-6,many,TRBD1,TRBV6-5,TGTGCCAGCAGTTTCTCGAGGGGGCCTGGGGCCAACGTCCTGACTTTC,CASSFSRGPGANVLTF
TRBJ2-7,few,TRBD2,TRBV10-3,TGTGCCATCAGGACTAGCGGGATATCCTACGAGCAGTACTTC,CAIRTSGISYEQYF
TRBJ2-7,few,NA,TRBV6-5,TGTGCCAGCAGTTACTCAAGGTTGGGGGCGGTCGTCGAGCAGTACTTC,CASSYSRLGAVVEQYF
TRBJ2-7,few,TRBD1,TRBV7-2,TGTGCCAGCAGCTTACTGACAGGGGAGCACGAGCAGTACTTC,CASSLLTGEHEQYF
TRBJ2-1,NA,TRBD1,TRBV7-2,TGTGCCAGCAGCTATAGGACAGGGTGGGTCAATGAGCAGTTCTTC,CASSYRTGWVNEQFF
TRBJ2-1,NA,NA,TRBV20-1,TGCAGTGCGCCGGATACCGGGACACCCCGGGGAAATGAGCAGTTCTTC,CSAPDTGTPRGNEQFF
TRBJ2-1,NA,TRBD2,TRBV5-5,TGTGCCAGCAGCTCGAGACTAGCGGGAGATAATGAGCAGTTCTTC,CASSSRLAGDNEQFF
TRBJ2-3,many,NA,TRBV4-1,TGCGCCAGCAGTCCCGGAGGGGGACGCACAGATACGCAGTATTTT,CASSPGGGRTDTQYF
TRBJ2-5,NA,NA,TRBV3-1,TGTGCCAGCAGCTCGCGGGGGACCCAGTACTTC,CASSSRGTQYF
TRBJ2-7,NA,TRBD1,TRBV20-1,TGCAGTGCTAGAGCCGTGGACAGGGGGAACGAGCAGTACTTC,CSARAVDRGNEQYF
TRBJ2-6,NA,TRBD1,TRBV3-1,TGTGCCAGCAGCCAAGGGACAGGGTTTGGGGCCAACGTCCTGACTTTC,CASSQGTGFGANVLTF
TRBJ1-6,NA,TRBD1,TRBV20-1,TGCAGTGCTAGACCGGGACAGAGGAATTCACCCCTCCACTTT,CSARPGQRNSPLHF
TRBJ1-1,NA,TRBD1,TRBV20-1,TGCAGTGCTAGAGATACCGGGACAGGGATGAGGGCTTTCTTT,CSARDTGTGMRAFF
TRBJ2-6,many,NA,TRBV18,TGTGCCAGCTCACCAATCCCTGGGGCCAACGTCCTGACTTTC,CASSPIPGANVLTF
TRBJ2-7,NA,NA,TRBV4-1,TGCGCCAGCAGCCAAGGTGGGGAACATTACGAGCAGTACTTC,CASSQGGEHYEQYF
TRBJ2-5,few,TRBD1,TRBV4-1,TGCGCCAGCAGCCAAGGGGCAGGGGGTTTAGAGACCCAGTACTTC,CASSQGAGGLETQYF
TRBJ1-6,few,NA,TRBV12-3/TRBV12-4,TGTGCCAGCAGTTTATCGGGGATTGACAATTCACCCCTCCACTTT,CASSLSGIDNSPLHF
TRBJ2-3,many,TRBD2,TRBV12-3/TRBV12-4,TGTGCCAGCAGCAGCAGCGGGGGGAGCACAGATACGCAGTATTTT,CASSSSGGSTDTQYF
TRBJ2-1,NA,NA,TRBV7-9,TGTGCCAGCAGCTCGGACTTCTACAATGAGCAGTTCTTC,CASSSDFYNEQFF
TRBJ1-2,few,NA,TRBV6-2/TRBV6-3,TGTGCCAGCAGTGACGGGGGGCCTTCAGCTTATAACTATGGCTACACCTTC,CASSDGGPSAYNYGYTF
TRBJ2-7,NA,NA,TRBV11-2,TGTGCCAGCAGCCAGACCTTGGATCCTATCTACGAGCAGTACTTC,CASSQTLDPIYEQYF
TRBJ2-2,few,TRBD1,TRBV12-3/TRBV12-4,TGTGCCAGCAGCCCGGTTACAGGGGGCCACACCGGGGAGCTGTTTTTT,CASSPVTGGHTGELFF
TRBJ1-6,few,NA,TRBV7-2,TGTGCCAGCCGAAGTGAGGGCAATTCACCCCTCCACTTT,CASRSEGNSPLHF
TRBJ2-2,NA,NA,TRBV7-2,TGTGCCAGCAGCTTACAGGTGTCGAACACCGGGGAGCTGTTTTTT,CASSLQVSNTGELFF
TRBJ1-2,NA,TRBD1,TRBV29-1,TGCAGCGTTGGACAGGGAACCGATTCTGGCTACACCTTC,CSVGQGTDSGYTF
TRBJ2-3,NA,NA,TRBV14,TGTGCCAGCAGCACCCAATTCGGCGGGGCAGATACGCAGTATTTT,CASSTQFGGADTQYF